These T cell receptor beta chains were read from a single sample in a study of early T cells in non-severe SARS-CoV-2 infection. Each CDR3 protein is one row after TCRdb ran MiXCR on the 5' RACE reads. The sample holds 65,000 to 85,000 distinct CDR3 sequences, 13% seen once. The source material was whole blood. Source of these receptors: an adult who was a healthcare worker with PCR-confirmed SARS-CoV-2 infection or an uninfected control (not recorded which). Each CDR3 is given without its conserved first and last residue. Some rows mark clone size as missing; the rest say once, few, many or name a class of expanded clone.

clone size: -; J gene: TRBJ1-2; V gene: TRBV29-1; CDR3 protein: SARREYGYT
clone size: -; J gene: TRBJ2-1; V gene: TRBV9; CDR3 protein: ASSVVGAALGEQF
clone size: many; J gene: TRBJ2-5; V gene: TRBV7-2; CDR3 protein: ASSPTITRGETQY
clone size: many; J gene: TRBJ2-1; V gene: TRBV28; CDR3 protein: ASSSPGSGGNEQF
clone size: -; J gene: TRBJ2-3; V gene: TRBV11-2; CDR3 protein: ASSLRETSGSTYTQY
clone size: many; J gene: TRBJ2-1; V gene: TRBV11-2; CDR3 protein: ASSSVAGGTYNEQF
clone size: many; J gene: TRBJ1-5; V gene: TRBV19; CDR3 protein: ASSITGTGIGDQPQH
clone size: -; J gene: TRBJ1-5; V gene: TRBV6-2/TRBV6-3; CDR3 protein: ASSLGDRLVQPQH
clone size: -; J gene: TRBJ2-2; V gene: TRBV7-8; CDR3 protein: ASSHTGQRNTGELF
clone size: -; J gene: TRBJ2-2; V gene: TRBV9; CDR3 protein: ASSSQGADTGELF
clone size: many; J gene: TRBJ2-5; V gene: TRBV12-3/TRBV12-4; CDR3 protein: ASSPGLAGAGTQY
clone size: -; J gene: TRBJ2-1; V gene: TRBV11-2; CDR3 protein: ASSLSGRNEQF
clone size: -; J gene: TRBJ1-2; V gene: TRBV6-2/TRBV6-3; CDR3 protein: ASSSNWAGYT
clone size: many; J gene: TRBJ1-2; V gene: TRBV29-1; CDR3 protein: SVAMRTVNYGYT
clone size: -; J gene: TRBJ2-7; V gene: TRBV29-1; CDR3 protein: SVATGTTAPYEQY
clone size: -; J gene: TRBJ1-2; V gene: TRBV12-3/TRBV12-4; CDR3 protein: ASTGTGHYGYT
clone size: few; J gene: TRBJ1-4; V gene: TRBV27; CDR3 protein: ASSLGGFLSEKLF
clone size: few; J gene: TRBJ1-4; V gene: TRBV7-9; CDR3 protein: ASSTGQGVGEKLF
clone size: many; J gene: TRBJ2-3; V gene: TRBV11-3; CDR3 protein: ASSLDTDTQY
clone size: many; J gene: TRBJ2-6; V gene: TRBV11-2; CDR3 protein: ASSPGRGPSGANVLT
clone size: many; J gene: TRBJ2-1; V gene: TRBV10-3; CDR3 protein: AIRGAGHNEQF
clone size: -; J gene: TRBJ2-7; V gene: TRBV11-2; CDR3 protein: VSSLGTAGYEQY
clone size: many; J gene: TRBJ2-3; V gene: TRBV7-9; CDR3 protein: ASSPHTDTQY
clone size: -; J gene: TRBJ1-2; V gene: TRBV29-1; CDR3 protein: SVEGQGYGYT
clone size: -; J gene: TRBJ2-1; V gene: TRBV7-2; CDR3 protein: ASSPNGQNNEQF
clone size: many; J gene: TRBJ1-1; V gene: TRBV10-1; CDR3 protein: ASSQGGVTEAF
clone size: -; J gene: TRBJ2-7; V gene: TRBV19; CDR3 protein: ASSPRGRSYEQY
clone size: many; J gene: TRBJ1-6; V gene: TRBV20-1; CDR3 protein: SARDTGGSSGSPLH
clone size: many; J gene: TRBJ2-7; V gene: TRBV12-5; CDR3 protein: ASGLVLVQLPVEQY
clone size: few; J gene: TRBJ2-1; V gene: TRBV7-9; CDR3 protein: ASSSRDLGRNEQF
clone size: -; J gene: TRBJ2-7; V gene: TRBV4-3; CDR3 protein: ASSQARLAYEQY
clone size: many; J gene: TRBJ1-3; V gene: TRBV28; CDR3 protein: AGRRYSGNTIY
clone size: few; J gene: TRBJ2-7; V gene: TRBV12-3/TRBV12-4; CDR3 protein: ASPLEGEWLGEQY
clone size: few; J gene: TRBJ1-2; V gene: TRBV5-4; CDR3 protein: ASSGRFNYGYT
clone size: few; J gene: TRBJ2-3; V gene: TRBV7-9; CDR3 protein: AKREVAGDTQY
clone size: -; J gene: TRBJ2-1; V gene: TRBV6-2/TRBV6-3; CDR3 protein: ASSLGQGDYNEQF
clone size: few; J gene: TRBJ1-5; V gene: TRBV12-3/TRBV12-4; CDR3 protein: ASSLRRGVDQPQH
clone size: many; J gene: TRBJ2-5; V gene: TRBV6-1; CDR3 protein: ASSDGGHLSETQY
clone size: many; J gene: TRBJ1-6; V gene: TRBV28; CDR3 protein: ASSFSNSPLH
clone size: few; J gene: TRBJ2-7; V gene: TRBV27; CDR3 protein: ASSLNFGSYEQY
clone size: many; J gene: TRBJ2-2; V gene: TRBV7-8; CDR3 protein: ASSLWASGGVTGELF
clone size: -; J gene: TRBJ2-1; V gene: TRBV20-1; CDR3 protein: SARGLAGVGQF
clone size: -; J gene: TRBJ2-3; V gene: TRBV5-1; CDR3 protein: ATSRGDPGTDTQY
clone size: many; J gene: TRBJ2-3; V gene: TRBV7-2; CDR3 protein: ASNRQGTDTQY
clone size: many; J gene: TRBJ2-2; V gene: TRBV7-6; CDR3 protein: ASSPRSATGELF
clone size: few; J gene: TRBJ2-5; V gene: TRBV11-2; CDR3 protein: ASSLVGETQY
clone size: -; J gene: TRBJ2-1; V gene: TRBV10-3; CDR3 protein: AISVEGQGMNEQF
clone size: many; J gene: TRBJ2-2; V gene: TRBV11-2; CDR3 protein: ASSYSILRGANTGELF
clone size: -; J gene: TRBJ2-7; V gene: TRBV14; CDR3 protein: ASSRFLAGGTPQSYEQY